Listed here are 18 T cell receptor beta chains from one sample, sequenced in a study of T cells in Graves' hyperthyroidism and ophthalmopathy. RNA transcripts were the template for amplifying TCR beta CDR3 regions. HTBI primers were the set used in a first-round RT-PCR of the TCR CDR3. Each CDR3 protein is one row after TCRdb ran MiXCR on the multiplex PCR reads. Found here are over 300,000 distinct CDR3 sequences, approximately 13% of them singletons; the top ten hold roughly 9.6%. The source material was blood. All receptors come from a woman aged 55-75 years with Graves' hyperthyroidism.

J is TRBJ2-1 and V is TRBV24-1, with 10 bases matching TRBD1. The CDR3 runs to 17 residues. CDR1 is KGHDR and CDR2 is SFDVKD in the germline V gene. Trimming removed 3 bases from V and 5 bases from J; junction bases left unmatched: 9. CDR3 loop: CATSDALGQGEDNEQFF. The CDR3 DNA reads as TGTGCCACCAGTGATGCCCTCGGACAGGGGGAGGACAATGAGCAGTTCTTC.

This clonotype was recorded at least ten times. The chain has TRBV12-3 or TRBV12-4 and TRBJ1-3; D unresolved. With 6 bases removed from V and 0 bases from J, the gap between germline ends came to 9 bases. The CDR3 consists of 14 residues. CDR3 coding DNA: TGTGCCAGCAGCAGAAGAAGCTCTGGAAACACCATATATTTT. Its translation is CASSRRSSGNTIYF.

This clonotype was seen repeatedly, ten times or more. The CDR3 nucleotides read TGTGCCAGCAGCTCCGACATGGCCAAAAACATTCAGTACTTC. This translates into CASSSDMAKNIQYF. This chain connects TRBV11-2 to TRBJ2-4; D gene unclear. The CDR3 extends over 14 amino acids. Germline-derived CDR1 and CDR2 are SGHAT and FQNNGV. V dropped 4 bases and J dropped 1 base, with 8 bases sitting between them.

In regard to this clonotype: A read error may explain this, as a much larger clone is one base away. J is TRBJ2-3 and V is TRBV20-1; 9 bases agree with TRBD2. The germline V gene encodes CDR1 DFQATT and CDR2 SNEGSKA (reference sequence). Trimming at V came to 5 bases and at J to 3 bases, leaving 9 bases not matched to a gene. This CDR3 spans 15 amino acids. CDR3 loop: CSAGVAGGPTDTQYF. The CDR3 nucleotides are TGCAGTGCTGGTGTGGCGGGAGGGCCGACAGATACGCAGTATTTT.

The chain recombines TRBV28 with TRBJ2-3; 14 bases map to TRBD2. V dropped 6 bases and J dropped 6; count of bases not matched to a gene: 17. Germline V gene data show CDR1 as MDHEN and CDR2 as SYDVKM. This CDR3 has 19 amino acids. For the CDR3, the DNA is TGTGCCAGCAGCCAGGACAGGGGGGGACTAGCGGGAGTTGCGGATACGCAGTATTTT. Residues: CASSQDRGGLAGVADTQYF.

This clonotype occurred many times. The chain recombines TRBV27 with TRBJ1-2, with D possibly being TRBD1 (6 bases). Trimming pared 3 bases from V and 3 bases from J, leaving 11 bases between. Per germline, CDR1 MNHEY and CDR2 SMNVEV (reference sequence). This CDR3 contains 14 residues. The CDR3 DNA is TGTGCCAGCAGTTTGTACTACAGGGACTATGGCTACACCTTC. This sequence encodes CASSLYYRDYGYTF.

This clonotype was found many times. Written as DNA, the CDR3 is TGTGCCAGCAGTTACTCGTCCCTGGTTGTTTATGGCTACACCTTC. Translating it yields CASSYSSLVVYGYTF. This chain links TRBV6-5 with TRBJ1-2; D is unclear. Germline CDR1 MNHEY, CDR2 SVGAGI. V lost 0 bases, J lost 5 bases, and 13 bases lay in between. This CDR3 comprises 15 residues.

This clonotype has ten or more counts. V and J are TRBV7-9 and TRBJ2-3, with D hard to call. This CDR3 comprises 13 residues. Trimming cost V 10 bases and J 4 bases, with 15 bases left between them. The germline V gene encodes CDR1 SEHNR and CDR2 FQNEAQ (reference sequence). Here the CDR3 DNA reads TGTGCCACCAAACTTTTAGCAGCAGATACGCAGTATTTT. Translated: CATKLLAADTQYF.

The V and J genes are TRBV6-1 and TRBJ2-2; 7 bases agree with TRBD1. Germline-derived CDR1 and CDR2 are MNHNS and SASEGT. There are 14 residues in the CDR3. Losses at the gene ends were 6 bases for V and 7 bases for J; bases not matched to a gene: 8. CDR3 nucleotide sequence: TGTGCCAGCAGCGACAGGGTTCCTATCGGGGAGCTGTTTTTT. It specifies CASSDRVPIGELFF.

The rearrangement uses TRBV24-1 and TRBJ1-2; possibly TRBD1 for D (5 bases). Germline V gives CDR1 KGHDR, CDR2 SFDVKD. V was clipped by 3 bases and J by 5 bases, with 9 bases between them. The CDR3 loop spans 13 amino acids. The CDR3 loop reads CATSDTGTYGYTF. The DNA for the CDR3 is TGTGCCACCAGTGATACCGGGACGTATGGCTACACCTTC.

This clonotype has ten or more counts. In DNA, the CDR3 is TGTGCTAGCGCACGTGGGACTAGGTACAATGAGCAGTTCTTC. Protein sequence: CASARGTRYNEQFF. The chain has TRBV12-5 and TRBJ2-1, with 8 bases fitting TRBD2. V was clipped by 9 bases and J by 4 bases; unmatched bases: 8. Per germline, CDR1 LGHNT and CDR2 FRNRAP. This CDR3 is built from 14 residues.

There are many counts of this clonotype. The J gene is TRBJ2-7, the V gene TRBV20-1; D unresolved. The CDR3 has 14 residues. The V and J ends lost 5 bases and 1 base respectively, with 15 bases between them. Germline assignment: CDR1 DFQATT and CDR2 SNEGSKA (reference sequence). The CDR3 sequence: CSARSGSPSYEQYF. The CDR3 DNA follows: TGCAGTGCTCGCTCCGGGTCTCCTTCCTACGAGCAGTACTTC.

The sample holds many counts of this clonotype. The gene calls are TRBV20-1 and TRBJ2-3; D is unresolved. Deletions cut 6 bases from V and 1 base from J, with 8 bases between. The V gene's germline CDR1 is DFQATT and CDR2 SNEGSKA (reference sequence). The length of the CDR3 is 12 residues. The CDR3 loop reads CSALYGTDTQYF. The CDR3 nucleotides read TGCAGTGCCCTTTATGGCACAGATACGCAGTATTTT.

This clonotype was detected ten times or more. CDR3 DNA: TGTGCCAGCAGTAATTTAGCGGACAGCTCCTACAATGAGCAGTTCTTC. Translation: CASSNLADSSYNEQFF. The chain employs TRBV2 and TRBJ2-1, with D perhaps given as TRBD1 or TRBD2 (6 bases each). The germline V gene has CDR1 SNHLY and CDR2 FYNNEI. The V gene lost 5 bases and the J gene lost 0 bases, with 14 bases spanning the gap. This CDR3 is 16 amino acids long.

The gene calls are TRBV7-2 and TRBJ2-3, with TRBD2 identical over 8 bases. V shed 1 base, J shed 0 bases, and the junction held 12 bases outside the gene matches. Germline loops: CDR1 SGHTA, CDR2 FQGNSA. The CDR3 contains 19 residues. The CDR3 is CASSLDGTRSSGSTDTQYF. In DNA, the CDR3 is TGTGCCAGCAGCTTAGACGGGACTAGATCTAGCGGCAGCACAGATACGCAGTATTTT.

J is TRBJ1-2 and V is TRBV29-1, with TRBD1 matching over 9 bases. The CDR3 loop spans 12 amino acids. The V segment lost 5 bases and the J segment 3 bases; nucleotides outside the gene matches: 1. The germline gives CDR1 SQVTM, CDR2 ANQGSEA. In nucleotides, the CDR3 is TGCAGCGTTAGGACAGGGGACTATGGCTACACCTTC. The encoded protein is CSVRTGDYGYTF. The variable domain in full, completed from reference TRBV29-1 and TRBJ1-2, reads SAVISQKPSRDICQRGTSLTIQCQVDSQVTMMFWYRQQPGQSLTLIATANQGSEATYESGFVIDKFPISRPNLTFSTLTVSNMSPEDSSIYLCSVRTGDYGYTFGSGTRLTVV.

This clonotype was detected ten times or more. The chain is built from TRBV7-3 and TRBJ2-1; 8 bases are shared with TRBD2. CDR3 length equals 16 residues. CDR1 SGHTA and CDR2 FQGTGA come from the germline V gene. Unmatched junction bases numbered 4, after V lost 1 base and J lost 2 bases. The CDR3, as DNA: TGTGCCAGCAGCTTAAACGGCGGGAGGACCTACAATGAGCAGTTCTTC. This translates into CASSLNGGRTYNEQFF. Using reference TRBV7-3 and TRBJ2-1 for the parts outside the CDR3, the full variable domain is GAGVSQTPSNKVTEKGKYVELRCDPISGHTALYWYRQSLGQGPEFLIYFQGTGAADDSGLPNDRFFAVRPEGSVSTLKIQRTERGDSAVYLCASSLNGGRTYNEQFFGPGTRLTVL.

This clonotype was counted at least ten times. V gene TRBV20-1 combines with J gene TRBJ2-1, with D perhaps matching TRBD2 (6 bases). Trimming pared 3 bases from V and 16 bases from J, leaving 28 bases between. This CDR3 has 15 amino acids. Germline lookup yields CDR1 DFQATT and CDR2 SNEGSKA (reference sequence). DNA of the CDR3: TGCAGTGCTAGGCCCCTAAGCGGGTCCTACAATGAGCGTTTCTTC. Its protein is CSARPLSGSYNERFF.